This TCR beta chain was sequenced for a study of cytomegalovirus exposure and HLA in healthy donors. Study observations and caveats: The study recorded fewer than 200 TCR beta chains that were cytomegalovirus-associated. It was reported that the classifier diagnosed cytomegalovirus status with high specificity and sensitivity in both the original and validation cohorts. The finding came from a later analysis; first-cohort TCR clusters tended to co-occur in the roughly 110 validation repertoires. Across donors, most TCRs were seen rarely, yet some public ones were widespread.

Trimming shortened V by 5 bases and J by 1 base, and 5 bases separated the two germline ends. The CDR3 is made up of 11 amino acids. Germline assignment: CDR1 SQVTM and CDR2 ANQGSEA. To note about this clone: The antigen remains undetermined.

Clones were read by immunoSEQ multiplex PCR, and TCRdb kept only the in-frame ones, dropping some. The sample has around 60,000 clones; 95% are singletons. What was sequenced was PBMCs. This receptor was taken from a woman between 18 and 29 years old in good health and CMV-seropositive. This chain links TRBV29-1 with TRBJ2-5; D is uncertain. CDR3: CSVYFQETQYF. CDR3 bases: TGCAGCGTTTATTTCCAAGAGACCCAGTACTTC.